These 31 T cell receptor beta chains were sequenced from one sample in a study of graft-versus-host responses after intestinal transplantation. Their target antigens are unknown. Profiling relied on immunoSEQ multiplex PCR, and the TCRdb table lists in-frame clones only, not all of them. The repertoire holds 70,000 to 100,000 clones, 85% to 90% seen once, with approximately 0.33% in the top ten. The sample here was unstimulated CD4+ T cells sorted from spleen or lymph node cells, taken before intestinal transplant. All receptors come from a human donor who received an intestinal transplant.

This chain links TRBV29-1 with TRBJ2-3; 10 bases line up with TRBD2. CDR1 is SQVTM, CDR2 ANQGSEA, per germline. V trimming: 7 bases; J trimming: 2 bases; junction bases outside the gene matches: 9. This CDR3 has 15 residues. The CDR3 DNA sequence: TGCAGCGCTCTACTAGCGGGGCCTACCACAGATACGCAGTATTTT. The encoded protein is CSALLAGPTTDTQYF.

The chain joins TRBV5-5 to TRBJ2-7; TRBD1 is a possible D gene (5 bases). Per germline, CDR1 SGHKS and CDR2 YYEKEE (reference sequence). The CDR3 covers 14 residues. Between the trimmed V and J ends, which lost 0 bases and 3 bases, there was a span of 10 bases. The CDR3 region is CASSLDPQGYEQYF. The CDR3 DNA reads as TGTGCCAGCAGCTTGGACCCGCAGGGCTACGAGCAGTACTTC.

The rearrangement joins TRBV28 to TRBJ2-3; 7 positions match TRBD2. Per the germline V gene, CDR1 is MDHEN and CDR2 is SYDVKM. Losses at the gene ends were 6 bases for V and 2 bases for J; bases not matched to a gene: 2. This CDR3 region has 13 residues. The CDR3 region has the DNA TGTGCCAGCAGCCGGGGGGACACAGATACGCAGTATTTT. It codes for CASSRGDTDTQYF.

V and J are TRBV4-1 and TRBJ2-3, with a weak D call TRBD1 (6 bases). The CDR3 consists of 15 residues. The germline CDR1 and CDR2 sequences are MGHRA and YSYEKL. V lost 1 base, J lost 2 bases, and 10 bases lay in between. The CDR3 loop reads CASSQAGEPTDTQYF. CDR3 coding DNA: TGCGCCAGCAGCCAAGCAGGGGAGCCCACAGATACGCAGTATTTT.

This clone was seen only once. This chain uses TRBV27 with TRBJ1-6, with D tentatively TRBD1 (5 bases). The V gene lost 6 bases and the J gene lost 4 bases, with 13 bases spanning the gap. The CDR3 totals 15 residues. Germline values: CDR1 MNHEY, CDR2 SMNVEV (reference sequence). The CDR3 coding sequence is TGTGCCAGCAGCACTTTCGGGGGTTATAATTCACCCCTCCACTTT. Amino acids: CASSTFGGYNSPLHF.

This clone occurred once. V and J are TRBV28 and TRBJ1-6, with 10 nucleotides matching TRBD1. CDR1 is MDHEN, CDR2 SYDVKM, per germline. The junction had 3 bases not matched to a gene; V was cut back by 6 bases and J by 7 bases. The CDR3 length is 14 residues. The CDR3 DNA is TGTGCCAGCAGCAGGACAGGGGGAAATTCACCCCTCCACTTT. Translation gives CASSRTGGNSPLHF.

The J gene is TRBJ1-1, the V gene TRBV7-9, with TRBD1 identical over 7 bases. Germline V lookup: CDR1 SEHNR, CDR2 FQNEAQ (reference sequence). The V gene end was trimmed by 2 bases and the J gene end by 6 bases; junction bases not matched to a gene: 6. The CDR3 length is 14 residues. The CDR3 DNA is TGTGCCAGCAGCTTAAGACAGGGACCCGCTGAAGCTTTCTTT. Translation gives CASSLRQGPAEAFF.

This chain connects TRBV27 to TRBJ1-5; a possible D gene is TRBD1 (6 bases). The CDR3 extends over 14 amino acids. The V end was cut by 5 bases, the J end by 10 bases, with 18 bases between. The germline V gene has CDR1 MNHEY and CDR2 SMNVEV (reference sequence). The CDR3 sequence is CASSLIGQRGPQHF. CDR3 DNA: TGTGCCAGCAGTCTAATCGGACAGCGCGGCCCCCAGCATTTT.

The J gene is TRBJ2-1, the V gene TRBV28; 12 bases map to TRBD2. This CDR3 spans 16 amino acids. The V and J ends lost 3 bases and 10 bases, in that order; junction bases with no gene match: 10. Germline loops: CDR1 MDHEN, CDR2 SYDVKM. CDR3 sequence reads: CASSLLAGGSTGEQFF. The CDR3 nucleotides read TGTGCCAGCAGTTTGCTAGCGGGAGGGTCTACAGGGGAGCAGTTCTTC.

The chain links TRBV27 to TRBJ1-5; D is unresolved. The CDR3 contains 14 residues. CDR1 MNHEY and CDR2 SMNVEV come from the germline V gene (reference sequence). V lost 5 bases and J lost 3, with 11 bases in between. This CDR3 reads CASSPLGPNQPQHF. CDR3 coding DNA: TGTGCCAGCAGTCCCCTAGGCCCCAATCAGCCCCAGCATTTT.

The chain joins TRBV18 to TRBJ2-3; D is unresolved. The V end lost 3 bases, the J end lost 1 base, and 5 bases lay between the germline ends. Germline CDR1 reads KGHSH; CDR2 reads LQKENI. This CDR3 region has 13 residues. The CDR3 reads CASSPGGTDTQYF. DNA of the CDR3: TGTGCCAGCTCACCTGGAGGCACAGATACGCAGTATTTT.

The V call is TRBV28, the J call TRBJ1-2, with 11 positions matching TRBD1. The CDR3 runs to 11 residues. Per the germline V gene, CDR1 is MDHEN and CDR2 is SYDVKM. Trimming took 4 bases from V and 14 from J; bases not matched to a gene: 3. CDR3 residues: CASSWTGGWTF. Here the CDR3 DNA reads TGTGCCAGCAGTTGGACAGGGGGCTGGACCTTC.

This chain links TRBV6-5 with TRBJ1-5; D unresolved. The length of the CDR3 is 14 residues. The germline V gene encodes CDR1 MNHEY and CDR2 SVGAGI. V was clipped by 7 bases and J by 4 bases, with 14 bases between them. CDR3 in amino acids: CASTSERANQPQHF. DNA of the CDR3: TGTGCCAGCACCTCCGAGAGGGCAAATCAGCCCCAGCATTTT.

The CDR3, as DNA: TGTGCCAGCAGCGCCCGGGACTCTTGGGGGGAGCTGTTTTTT. Encoded protein: CASSARDSWGELFF. J is TRBJ2-2 and V is TRBV9, with a tentative D call TRBD2 (6 bases). The germline V gene encodes CDR1 SGDLS and CDR2 YYNGEE. Trimming pared 3 bases from V and 8 bases from J, leaving 14 bases between. The CDR3 runs to 14 residues.

This chain connects TRBV6-5 to TRBJ2-3; 7 bases agree with TRBD2. CDR1 is MNHEY, CDR2 SVGAGI, per germline. V shed 6 bases and J 5 bases; nucleotides not matched to a gene: 8. The CDR3 extends over 14 amino acids. The DNA for the CDR3 is TGTGCCAGCAGGGCCGTCCCGGGGGGAGATACGCAGTATTTT. Translated, it gives CASRAVPGGDTQYF.

V and J are TRBV7-2 and TRBJ2-5; TRBD2 agrees at 8 bases. The CDR3 consists of 13 residues. Germline V gene sequence: CDR1 SGHTA, CDR2 FQGNSA. V was pared by 3 bases and J by 5 bases, with 2 bases of the junction left unmatched. CDR3 coding DNA: TGTGCCAGCAGCTTTAGCGGGATGGAGACCCAGTACTTC. Its translation is CASSFSGMETQYF. Complete variable domain (other parts from reference TRBV7-2 and TRBJ2-5): GAGVSQSPSNKVTEKGKDVELRCDPISGHTALYWYRQSLGQGLEFLIYFQGNSAPDKSGLPSDRFSAERTGGSVSTLTIQRTQQEDSAVYLCASSFSGMETQYFGPGTRLLVL.

This sequence joins TRBV6-1 and TRBJ2-5, with D possibly being TRBD1 (6 bases). This CDR3 contains 15 residues. V lost 0 bases, J lost 6 bases, and 14 bases lay in between. Germline V gene lookup returns CDR1 MNHNS and CDR2 SASEGT. The CDR3 DNA is TGTGCCAGCAGTGAAGCGTGGGGGCGCGATCAGACCCAGTACTTC. Encoded protein: CASSEAWGRDQTQYF.

CDR3 bases: TGTGCCAGCAGTTTGACAGGCTGGGCGTATGGCTACACCTTC. As protein: CASSLTGWAYGYTF. The V gene is TRBV28, the J gene TRBJ1-2; D is possibly TRBD1 (6 bases). Looked up from germline, CDR1 is MDHEN and CDR2 is SYDVKM. The V and J ends lost 3 bases and 5 bases respectively, with 13 bases between them. CDR3 length: 14 residues.

The chain employs TRBV9 and TRBJ2-7; TRBD1 aligns across 7 bases. V lost 0 bases to trimming and J lost 5 bases; unmatched junction nucleotides: 5. This CDR3 is 14 amino acids long. Looked up from germline, CDR1 is SGDLS and CDR2 is YYNGEE. The CDR3 spells CASSVGQGSHEQYF. CDR3 bases: TGTGCCAGCAGCGTAGGACAGGGTTCCCACGAGCAGTACTTC.

The chain uses TRBV5-1 and TRBJ2-7, with a weak D call TRBD2 (7 bases). This CDR3 is built from 15 residues. The germline gives CDR1 SGHRS, CDR2 YFSETQ. Trimming pared 4 bases from V and 3 bases from J, leaving 17 bases between. The CDR3 loop reads CASSRQAGASYEQYF. In DNA, the CDR3 is TGCGCCAGCAGCCGGCAGGCGGGGGCGAGCTACGAGCAGTACTTC.

V usage is TRBV5-1 and J usage is TRBJ1-1; 12 bases agree with TRBD1. Germline V gene data show CDR1 as SGHRS and CDR2 as YFSETQ. The CDR3 consists of 16 residues. J gave up 5 bases and V 2 bases, and 7 bases lay outside the gene matches. DNA of the CDR3: TGCGCCAGCAGCTTTGGGACAGGGGGCTGGGGGACTGAAGCTTTCTTT. It specifies CASSFGTGGWGTEAFF.

The genes are TRBV29-1 and TRBJ2-2; 8 bases agree with TRBD1. The CDR3 contains 15 residues. V lost 5 bases to trimming and J lost 0 bases; unmatched junction nucleotides: 5. Germline CDR1 and CDR2: SQVTM and ANQGSEA. Here the CDR3 reads CSVTTTGANTGELFF. Written as DNA, the CDR3 is TGCAGCGTTACAACGACAGGGGCGAACACCGGGGAGCTGTTTTTT.

The chain links TRBV7-8 to TRBJ2-5; a weak D match, TRBD1 (6 bases). The CDR3 extends over 15 amino acids. CDR1 SGHVS and CDR2 FQNEAQ come from the germline V gene. Between the trimmed V and J ends, which lost 3 bases and 4 bases, there was a span of 15 bases. This chain's CDR3 is CASSFLQGSGETQYF. In DNA, the CDR3 is TGTGCCAGCAGCTTCCTACAGGGTTCCGGAGAGACCCAGTACTTC.

The rearrangement joins TRBV25-1 to TRBJ2-3; D unclear. The CDR3 consists of 14 residues. Trimming shortened V by 4 bases and J by 6 bases, and 14 bases separated the two germline ends. Germline CDR1 is MGHDK and CDR2 is SYGVNS. The CDR3 loop reads CASSVSSSVDTQYF. CDR3 in DNA: TGTGCCAGCAGTGTGTCTAGTTCTGTTGATACGCAGTATTTT.

J is TRBJ2-7 and V is TRBV5-6; TRBD2 matches at 13 bases. This CDR3 is 15 amino acids long. CDR1 and CDR2 from the germline V gene are SGHDT and YYEEEE. The ends lost 4 bases at V and 6 bases at J; junction bases unmatched: 7. The CDR3, as DNA: TGTGCCAGCAGCGTACTAGCGGGGGGGCCAAGCGAGCAGTACTTC. Translated, it gives CASSVLAGGPSEQYF.

The chain has TRBV29-1 and TRBJ2-3; TRBD2 aligns across 12 bases. Unmatched junction bases numbered 8, after V lost 2 bases and J lost 8 bases. Germline assignment: CDR1 SQVTM and CDR2 ANQGSEA. The CDR3 sequence is 15 residues long. CDR3 amino acids: CSVEWLAGGGGTQYF. In DNA, the CDR3 is TGCAGCGTTGAATGGCTAGCGGGAGGGGGGGGTACGCAGTATTTT.

The rearrangement joins TRBV27 to TRBJ1-5; D uncertain. The length of the CDR3 is 15 residues. CDR1 and CDR2 from the germline V gene are MNHEY and SMNVEV (reference sequence). Trimming pared 1 base from V and 6 bases from J, leaving 13 bases between. The CDR3, as DNA: TGTGCCAGCAGTTTATTATCGGGGATTGGTCAGCCCCAGCATTTT. It translates to CASSLLSGIGQPQHF.

The chain is built from TRBV5-1 and TRBJ2-7; 7 nucleotides align to TRBD2. J was trimmed by 1 base and V by 7 bases; bases with no gene match: 5. This CDR3 is 13 amino acids long. Germline V lookup: CDR1 SGHRS, CDR2 YFSETQ. CDR3 nucleotide sequence: TGCGCCAGCCGACTAGCCGCATCCTACGAGCAGTACTTC. Protein: CASRLAASYEQYF.

This chain joins TRBV6-5 and TRBJ2-2; possible D gene TRBD2, 5 bases. The CDR3 consists of 13 residues. Between the trimmed V and J ends, which lost 5 bases and 5 bases, there was a span of 9 bases. CDR1 and CDR2 from the germline V gene are MNHEY and SVGAGI. The CDR3 region has the DNA TGTGCCAGCAGTCTCCGGGGTACCGGGGAGCTGTTTTTT. Its protein product is CASSLRGTGELFF.

In DNA form, the CDR3 reads TGTGCCAGCAGTTACTCGAGAGCAAACACCATATATTTT. Its protein is CASSYSRANTIYF. This sequence joins TRBV6-5 and TRBJ1-3; D not resolved. This CDR3 comprises 13 residues. Per the germline V gene, CDR1 is MNHEY and CDR2 is SVGAGI. Deletions cut 0 bases from V and 6 bases from J, with 6 bases between.

The rearrangement joins TRBV28 to TRBJ1-5; a weak D match, TRBD1 (5 bases). CDR1 MDHEN and CDR2 SYDVKM come from the germline V gene. Trimming cost V 3 bases and J 3 bases, with 9 bases left between them. This CDR3 contains 14 residues. The CDR3 loop reads CASSFGDYNQPQHF. The CDR3 DNA follows: TGTGCCAGCAGTTTTGGGGACTACAATCAGCCCCAGCATTTT.